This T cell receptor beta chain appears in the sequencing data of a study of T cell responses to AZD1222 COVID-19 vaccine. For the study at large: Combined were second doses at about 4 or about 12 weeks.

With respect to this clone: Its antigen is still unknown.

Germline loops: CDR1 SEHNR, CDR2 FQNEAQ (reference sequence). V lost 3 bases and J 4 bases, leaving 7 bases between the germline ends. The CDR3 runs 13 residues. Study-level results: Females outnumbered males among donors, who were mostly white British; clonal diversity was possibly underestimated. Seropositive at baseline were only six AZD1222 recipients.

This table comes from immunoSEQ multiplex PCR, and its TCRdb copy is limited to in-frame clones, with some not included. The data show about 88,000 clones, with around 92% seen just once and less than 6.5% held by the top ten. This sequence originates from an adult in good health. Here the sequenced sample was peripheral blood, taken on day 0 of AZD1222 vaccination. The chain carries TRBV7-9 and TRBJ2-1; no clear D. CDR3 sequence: CASSFSIYNEQFF. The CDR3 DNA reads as TGTGCCAGCAGCTTCTCTATTTACAATGAGCAGTTCTTC.